This T cell receptor (beta chain) was captured by sequencing in a study of T cell responses to AZD1222 COVID-19 vaccine. At the level of the study: Whether given at about 4 or about 12 weeks, second doses were pooled.

Assay used: immunoSEQ multiplex PCR; TCRdb lists only in-frame clones, some missing. This sample carries tens of thousands of clones, more than 70% of them seen once, and the ten largest clones take about 2%. Study observations and caveats: Among spike-specific TCRs, nearly half reportedly target unmutated variant regions. Only a handful of people who got AZD1222 tested seropositive at baseline. Donor demographics were predominantly white British with a female majority; clonal diversity may be underestimated.

Of note for this clone: Its specificity is unknown.

The germline CDR1 and CDR2 sequences are GTSNPN and SVGIG (reference sequence). The length of the CDR3 is 12 residues. With 0 bases removed from V and 8 bases from J, the gap between germline ends came to 8 bases. This specimen was peripheral blood, taken on day 0 of AZD1222 vaccination. The chain couples TRBV30 to TRBJ2-1; D call uncertain. The clonotype originates from an adult in good health. DNA for the CDR3: TGTGCCTGGAGTGTAGGGTATGATGAGCAGTTCTTC. Translated, it gives CAWSVGYDEQFF. Full variable domain (outside the CDR3, taken from reference TRBV30 and TRBJ2-1): SQTIHQWPATLVQPVGSPLSLECTVEGTSNPNLYWYRQAAGRGLQLLFYSVGIGQISSEVPQNLSASRPQDRQFILSSKKLLLSDSGFYLCAWSVGYDEQFFGPGTRLTVL.